Listed below are T cell receptor beta chains from one sample, sequenced in a study of CD8 T cells in ankylosing spondylitis. TCRdb recomputed calls from the 5' RACE reads with MiXCR, one row per CDR3 protein. The sample has some 250,000 distinct CDR3 sequences, 8% to 9.5% seen once; the top ten hold 6.8%. Input material: blood, either unsorted or a sorted T cell fraction (not recorded which). Receptors were obtained from a male donor with ankylosing spondylitis or in good health (not recorded which). Each CDR3 is given with its conserved first and last residue. The order of the fields is clone size, V gene, D gene, J gene, CDR3 DNA, CDR3 protein. D genes are given only for firm matches. Clone size is not always given. Where it is, it says once, few, many or a class for expanded clones.

abundance: many
v_gene: TRBV20-1
d_gene: TRBD2
j_gene: TRBJ2-3
CDR3nt: TGCAGTGCTCCCTGGGGTGCGGGAGTGGGTACGCAGTATTTT
CDR3aa: CSAPWGAGVGTQYF

abundance: many
v_gene: TRBV5-1
d_gene: .
j_gene: TRBJ1-4
CDR3nt: TGCGCCAGCAGCTTGGGATCGCAGGGCAGGGAGAAACTGTTTTTT
CDR3aa: CASSLGSQGREKLFF

abundance: many
v_gene: TRBV6-1
d_gene: TRBD1
j_gene: TRBJ1-3
CDR3nt: TGTGCCAGCATCAGGGGACAGGGCTTGGGAAACACCATATATTTT
CDR3aa: CASIRGQGLGNTIYF

abundance: many
v_gene: TRBV5-1
d_gene: .
j_gene: TRBJ2-7
CDR3nt: TGCGCCAGCAATCCAGGGAGCTCCTACGAGCAGTACTTC
CDR3aa: CASNPGSSYEQYF

abundance: .
v_gene: TRBV12-3/TRBV12-4
d_gene: TRBD1
j_gene: TRBJ2-1
CDR3nt: TGTGCCAGCAGTCCCCGGGACAGGGGACTTAATGAGCAGTTCTTC
CDR3aa: CASSPRDRGLNEQFF

abundance: many
v_gene: TRBV7-6
d_gene: TRBD1
j_gene: TRBJ2-7
CDR3nt: TGTGCCAGCAGTATTAGGACAGGCCTCTCCTACGAGCAGTACTTC
CDR3aa: CASSIRTGLSYEQYF

abundance: few
v_gene: TRBV12-3/TRBV12-4
d_gene: .
j_gene: TRBJ1-3
CDR3nt: TGTGCCAGCAGTTTCACCCCAGGGACCTATGGAAACACCATATATTTT
CDR3aa: CASSFTPGTYGNTIYF

abundance: many
v_gene: TRBV20-1
d_gene: .
j_gene: TRBJ1-6
CDR3nt: TGCAGTGCTAGTTACGGCGGGGGCCAAAATTCACCCCTCCACTTT
CDR3aa: CSASYGGGQNSPLHF

abundance: .
v_gene: TRBV20-1
d_gene: TRBD1
j_gene: TRBJ1-5
CDR3nt: TGCAGTGCTAGAGTCGGGACAGATAATCAGCCCCAGCATTTT
CDR3aa: CSARVGTDNQPQHF

abundance: .
v_gene: TRBV7-9
d_gene: .
j_gene: TRBJ2-3
CDR3nt: TGTGCCAGCAGCTTACGACCTTTGCGGGACACAGATACGCAGTATTTT
CDR3aa: CASSLRPLRDTDTQYF

abundance: many
v_gene: TRBV7-9
d_gene: .
j_gene: TRBJ1-6
CDR3nt: TGTGCCAGCGCCGTCGGGGCACCCCTCCACTTT
CDR3aa: CASAVGAPLHF

abundance: many
v_gene: TRBV12-3/TRBV12-4
d_gene: .
j_gene: TRBJ1-5
CDR3nt: TGTGCCAGCAGTTTAGGGACAGTTTCAAGCAATCAGCCCCAGCATTTT
CDR3aa: CASSLGTVSSNQPQHF

abundance: many
v_gene: TRBV27
d_gene: TRBD2
j_gene: TRBJ2-1
CDR3nt: TGTGCCAGCAGGGGAGGGAACACACGCAATGAGCAGTTCTTC
CDR3aa: CASRGGNTRNEQFF

abundance: many
v_gene: TRBV20-1
d_gene: .
j_gene: TRBJ1-5
CDR3nt: TGCAGTGCTAAGACCTCGGGGATACCTCGGAATCAGCCCCAGCATTTT
CDR3aa: CSAKTSGIPRNQPQHF

abundance: many
v_gene: TRBV20-1
d_gene: TRBD1
j_gene: TRBJ1-1
CDR3nt: TGCAGTGCTAGCCCAGGGGGGCATGGCACTGAAGCTTTCTTT
CDR3aa: CSASPGGHGTEAFF

abundance: few
v_gene: TRBV7-3
d_gene: TRBD2
j_gene: TRBJ2-1
CDR3nt: TGTGCCAGCAGCATGTTAGCGGGAGTTGACTACAATGAGCAGTTCTTC
CDR3aa: CASSMLAGVDYNEQFF

abundance: .
v_gene: TRBV30
d_gene: .
j_gene: TRBJ1-1
CDR3nt: TGTGCATCTACAGGACTCCCTGAAGCTTTCTTT
CDR3aa: CASTGLPEAFF

abundance: many
v_gene: TRBV20-1
d_gene: TRBD2
j_gene: TRBJ2-1
CDR3nt: TGCAGTGCTGCCCGACTAGCGGGAACCTACAATGAGCAGTTCTTC
CDR3aa: CSAARLAGTYNEQFF

abundance: many
v_gene: TRBV20-1
d_gene: TRBD1
j_gene: TRBJ1-5
CDR3nt: TGCAGTGCTAGCAGGGGACAGGGGGTCCTTAATCAGCCCCAGCATTTT
CDR3aa: CSASRGQGVLNQPQHF

abundance: .
v_gene: TRBV29-1
d_gene: .
j_gene: TRBJ1-2
CDR3nt: TGCAGCGTTGAAGTGCATGGCGGCTACACCTTC
CDR3aa: CSVEVHGGYTF

abundance: .
v_gene: TRBV4-3
d_gene: .
j_gene: TRBJ1-3
CDR3nt: TGCGCCAGCAGCCAAGATCCGGGGAACGGAAACACCATATATTTT
CDR3aa: CASSQDPGNGNTIYF

abundance: .
v_gene: TRBV3-1
d_gene: .
j_gene: TRBJ2-1
CDR3nt: TGTGCCAGCAGCCAAGAAACGCTCTCCTACAATGAGCAGTTCTTC
CDR3aa: CASSQETLSYNEQFF

abundance: many
v_gene: TRBV20-1
d_gene: TRBD2
j_gene: TRBJ2-1
CDR3nt: TGCAGTGCCCCGGGACTAGGGCTTAATGAGCAGTTCTTC
CDR3aa: CSAPGLGLNEQFF

abundance: many
v_gene: TRBV14
d_gene: .
j_gene: TRBJ2-3
CDR3nt: TGTGCCAGCAGCCCCTTTGCCGGGGATACGCAGTATTTT
CDR3aa: CASSPFAGDTQYF

abundance: many
v_gene: TRBV5-4
d_gene: .
j_gene: TRBJ2-7
CDR3nt: TGTGCCAGCAGCATCCTCGGGACGCAGTACGAGCAGTACTTC
CDR3aa: CASSILGTQYEQYF

abundance: many
v_gene: TRBV5-1
d_gene: TRBD1
j_gene: TRBJ1-2
CDR3nt: TGCGCCAGCAGGAACGGGACAGCCTCGCCCTATGGCTACACCTTC
CDR3aa: CASRNGTASPYGYTF

abundance: many
v_gene: TRBV6-1
d_gene: .
j_gene: TRBJ1-6
CDR3nt: TGTGCCAGCAGGACGGGGGTAAGATCACCCCTCCACTTT
CDR3aa: CASRTGVRSPLHF